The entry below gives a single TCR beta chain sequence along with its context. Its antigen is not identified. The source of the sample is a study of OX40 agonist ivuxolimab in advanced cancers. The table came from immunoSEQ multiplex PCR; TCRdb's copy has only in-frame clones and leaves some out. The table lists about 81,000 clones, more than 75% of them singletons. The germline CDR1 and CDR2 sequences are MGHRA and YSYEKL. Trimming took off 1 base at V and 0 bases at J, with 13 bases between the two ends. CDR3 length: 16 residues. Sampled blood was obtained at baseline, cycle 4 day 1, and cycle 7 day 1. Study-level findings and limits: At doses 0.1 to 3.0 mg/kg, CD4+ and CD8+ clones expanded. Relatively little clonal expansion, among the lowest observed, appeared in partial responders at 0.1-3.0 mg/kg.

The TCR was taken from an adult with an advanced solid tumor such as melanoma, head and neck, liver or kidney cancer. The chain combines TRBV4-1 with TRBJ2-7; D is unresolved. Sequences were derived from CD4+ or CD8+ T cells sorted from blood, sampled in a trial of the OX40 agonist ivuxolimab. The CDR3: CASSQGGLLSSYEQYF. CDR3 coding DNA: TGCGCCAGCAGCCAAGGAGGCTTACTCAGCTCCTACGAGCAGTACTTC.